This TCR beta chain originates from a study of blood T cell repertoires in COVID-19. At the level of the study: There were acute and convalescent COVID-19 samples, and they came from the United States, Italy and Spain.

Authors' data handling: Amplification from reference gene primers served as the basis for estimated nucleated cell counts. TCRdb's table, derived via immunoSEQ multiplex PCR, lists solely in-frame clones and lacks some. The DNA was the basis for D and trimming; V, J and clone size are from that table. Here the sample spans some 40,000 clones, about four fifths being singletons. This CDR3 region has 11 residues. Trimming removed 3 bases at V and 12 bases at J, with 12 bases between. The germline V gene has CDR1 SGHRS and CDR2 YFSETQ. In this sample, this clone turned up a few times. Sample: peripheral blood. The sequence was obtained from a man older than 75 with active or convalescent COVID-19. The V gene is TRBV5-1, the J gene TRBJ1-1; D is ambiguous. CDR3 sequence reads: CASSYGMITFF. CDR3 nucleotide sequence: TGCGCCAGCAGCTACGGGATGATAACTTTCTTT.